This record looks at one TCR beta chain sequence and its context. Its antigen is not known. This specimen comes from a study of cytomegalovirus exposure and HLA in healthy donors. PCR was performed using 60 Vbeta and 13 Jbeta primers. Here immunoSEQ multiplex PCR was the method, and the copy in TCRdb shows in-frame clones only, minus some. The table has 150,000 to 200,000 clones, roughly 85% seen once. Trimming removed 3 bases at V and 2 bases at J, with 11 bases between. CDR3 length equals 14 residues. Germline V CDR1 and CDR2: SEHNR, FQNEAQ (reference sequence). Study-wide points: Rarity marked most TCR sequences, yet some public TCRs occurred in many donors. Other equally common chains were less clonally expanded than HLA-associated TCR beta chains, a later analysis showed. Most subjects had HLA-A and HLA-B alleles reportedly predicted accurately by TCR beta sequences. DRB1 had the most TCR associations and HLA-C the fewest, a later analysis found, with rates varying by HLA locus.

The clonotype originates from a man aged 25-40 years in good health and CMV-seronegative. The sequenced sample was PBMCs. V gene TRBV7-9 combines with J gene TRBJ2-7, with D tentatively TRBD1 (6 bases). CDR3 DNA: TGTGCCAGCAGCTTCTCAGGGGCCACCTACGAGCAGTACTTC. The encoded protein is CASSFSGATYEQYF.